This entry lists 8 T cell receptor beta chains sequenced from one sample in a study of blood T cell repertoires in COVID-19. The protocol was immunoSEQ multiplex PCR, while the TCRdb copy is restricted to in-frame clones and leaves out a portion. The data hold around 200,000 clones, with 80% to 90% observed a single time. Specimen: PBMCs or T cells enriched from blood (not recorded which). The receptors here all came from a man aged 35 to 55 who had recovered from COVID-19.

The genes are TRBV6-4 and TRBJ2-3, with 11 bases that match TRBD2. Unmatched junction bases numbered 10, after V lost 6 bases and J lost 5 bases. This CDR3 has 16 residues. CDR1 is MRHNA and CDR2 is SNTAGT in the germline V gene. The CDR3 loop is CASRSLAGALGDTQYF. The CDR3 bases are TGTGCCAGCAGGTCACTAGCGGGGGCCTTGGGAGATACGCAGTATTTT.

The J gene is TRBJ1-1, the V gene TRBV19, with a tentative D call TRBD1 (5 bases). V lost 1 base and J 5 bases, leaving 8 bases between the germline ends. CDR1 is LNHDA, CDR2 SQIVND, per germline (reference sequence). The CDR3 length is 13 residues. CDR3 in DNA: TGTGCCAGTAGTATAGTTCAGGGAACTGAAGCTTTCTTT. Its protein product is CASSIVQGTEAFF. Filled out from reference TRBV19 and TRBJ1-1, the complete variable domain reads DGGITQSPKYLFRKEGQNVTLSCEQNLNHDAMYWYRQDPGQGLRLIYYSQIVNDFQKGDIAEGYSVSREKKESFPLTVTSAQKNPTAFYLCASSIVQGTEAFFGQGTRLTVV.

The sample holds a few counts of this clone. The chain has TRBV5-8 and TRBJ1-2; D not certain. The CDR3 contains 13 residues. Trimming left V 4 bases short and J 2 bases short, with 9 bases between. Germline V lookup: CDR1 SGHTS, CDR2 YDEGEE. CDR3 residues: CASSQQINYGYTF. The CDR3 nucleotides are TGTGCCAGCAGCCAACAGATCAACTATGGCTACACCTTC.

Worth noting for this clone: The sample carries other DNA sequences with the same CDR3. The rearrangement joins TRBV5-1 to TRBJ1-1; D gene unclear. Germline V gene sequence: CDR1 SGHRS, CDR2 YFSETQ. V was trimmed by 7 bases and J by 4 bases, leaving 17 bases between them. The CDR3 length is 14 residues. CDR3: CASSRTGGSTEAFF. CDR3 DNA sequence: TGCGCCAGCTCAAGGACGGGCGGGAGCACTGAAGCTTTCTTT.

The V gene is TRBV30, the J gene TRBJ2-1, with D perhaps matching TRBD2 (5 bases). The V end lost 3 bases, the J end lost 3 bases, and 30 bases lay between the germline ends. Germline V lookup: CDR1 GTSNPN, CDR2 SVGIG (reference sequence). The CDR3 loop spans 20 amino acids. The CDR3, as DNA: TGTGCCTGGAGACCTCTCGTGAGGGCAGTCTTAGCGCAAAGCTACAATGAGCAGTTCTTC. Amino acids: CAWRPLVRAVLAQSYNEQFF.

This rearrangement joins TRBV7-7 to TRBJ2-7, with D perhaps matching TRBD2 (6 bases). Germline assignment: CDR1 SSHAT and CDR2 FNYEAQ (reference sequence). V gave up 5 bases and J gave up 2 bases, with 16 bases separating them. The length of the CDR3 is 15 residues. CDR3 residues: CASSLPGTQPYEQYF. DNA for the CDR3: TGTGCCAGCAGCCTCCCCGGGACTCAGCCCTACGAGCAGTACTTC.

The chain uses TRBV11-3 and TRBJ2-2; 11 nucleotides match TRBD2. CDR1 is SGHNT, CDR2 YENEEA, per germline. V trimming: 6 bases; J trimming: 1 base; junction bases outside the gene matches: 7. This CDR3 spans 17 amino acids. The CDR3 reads CASSQGLADWNTGELFF. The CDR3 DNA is TGTGCCAGCAGTCAGGGACTAGCGGACTGGAACACCGGGGAGCTGTTTTTT.

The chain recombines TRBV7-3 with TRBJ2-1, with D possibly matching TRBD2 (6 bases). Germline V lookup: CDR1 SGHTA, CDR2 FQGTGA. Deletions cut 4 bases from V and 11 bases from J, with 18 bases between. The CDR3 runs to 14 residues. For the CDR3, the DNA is TGTGCCAGCAGCTCGGACCCCGGGGGTGAACAGCAGTTCTTC. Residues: CASSSDPGGEQQFF.